The 31 T cell receptor beta chains in this list originate from one sample, sequenced in a study of cytomegalovirus exposure and HLA in healthy donors. The protocol was immunoSEQ multiplex PCR, while the TCRdb copy is restricted to in-frame clones and leaves out a portion. This sample has 220,000 or so clones, with roughly 91% found just once. Sequences were obtained from PBMCs. The source is a woman aged 18-29 years in good health and CMV-seropositive.

The V gene is TRBV11-1, the J gene TRBJ1-1; TRBD1 is a possible D gene (6 bases). V was clipped by 1 base and J by 1 base, with 13 bases between them. Germline CDR1 and CDR2: SGHAT and FQDESV (reference sequence). The CDR3 runs to 16 residues. The CDR3 is CASSLGVATGNTEAFF. In nucleotides, the CDR3 is TGTGCCAGCAGCTTAGGGGTCGCGACAGGGAACACTGAAGCTTTCTTT.

The chain uses TRBV5-6 and TRBJ2-7; possible D gene TRBD1, 6 bases. Germline CDR1 and CDR2: SGHDT and YYEEEE. The CDR3 loop spans 15 amino acids. V lost 2 bases, J lost 3 bases, and 15 bases lay in between. The CDR3 sequence: CASSLGGVAYYEQYF. The CDR3 DNA is TGTGCCAGCAGCTTAGGGGGAGTCGCCTACTACGAGCAGTACTTC.

As DNA, the CDR3 is TGTGCCAGCAGTTTCGCCGGGACAGGGGCCTACGAGCAGTACTTC. It codes for CASSFAGTGAYEQYF. This rearrangement joins TRBV27 to TRBJ2-7; the match to TRBD1 covers 10 bases. This CDR3 has 15 residues. V lost 3 bases and J lost 2; bases outside the gene matches: 4. CDR1 is MNHEY and CDR2 is SMNVEV in the germline V gene (reference sequence).

This clone was seen just once. V and J are TRBV30 and TRBJ2-1; D gene ambiguous. This CDR3 has 15 amino acids. V was clipped by 4 bases and J by 15 bases, with 28 bases between them. Germline loops: CDR1 GTSNPN, CDR2 SVGIG (reference sequence). The CDR3 reads CAWTPWMRLLGVRFF. CDR3 DNA sequence: TGTGCCTGGACTCCTTGGATGAGACTTCTCGGCGTTCGGTTCTTC.

The genes are TRBV5-8 and TRBJ2-5; TRBD2 is a possible D gene (6 bases). Trimming left V 1 base short and J 5 bases short, with 15 bases between. The CDR3 length is 15 residues. Germline CDR1 SGHTS, CDR2 YDEGEE. The DNA for the CDR3 is TGTGCCAGCAGCTTGTTGGCGGGGATGTATGAGACCCAGTACTTC. It encodes CASSLLAGMYETQYF.

This clone showed up just once. CDR3 in DNA: TGTGCCAGCAGCTTGGGGACTAGGAATGAGCAGTTCTTC. Amino acids: CASSLGTRNEQFF. V usage is TRBV11-2 and J usage is TRBJ2-1; 8 positions match TRBD2. V was clipped by 3 bases and J by 7 bases; unmatched bases: 2. CDR3 length: 13 residues. Per germline, CDR1 SGHAT and CDR2 FQNNGV.

The CDR3 loop reads CASSHSGRETDTQYF. Written as DNA, the CDR3 is TGTGCCAGCAGCCATTCGGGGCGGGAGACAGATACGCAGTATTTT. The rearrangement joins TRBV7-3 to TRBJ2-3, with 7 nucleotides matching TRBD2. Losses at the gene ends were 5 bases for V and 3 bases for J; bases not matched to a gene: 8. CDR3 size: 15 residues. Germline V gene data show CDR1 as SGHTA and CDR2 as FQGTGA. Supplemented by reference TRBV7-3 and TRBJ2-3, the full variable domain reads GAGVSQTPSNKVTEKGKYVELRCDPISGHTALYWYRQSLGQGPEFLIYFQGTGAADDSGLPNDRFFAVRPEGSVSTLKIQRTERGDSAVYLCASSHSGRETDTQYFGPGTRLTVL.

The chain joins TRBV18 to TRBJ2-5; tentative D call: TRBD1 (7 bases). V lost 7 bases to trimming and J lost 2 bases, with 11 bases between them. Germline CDR1 and CDR2: KGHSH and LQKENI. CDR3 length: 13 amino acids. The CDR3 spells CASCRGDQETQYF. CDR3 nucleotides: TGTGCCAGCTGCAGGGGGGATCAAGAGACCCAGTACTTC.

V is TRBV6-5 and J is TRBJ2-7; D perhaps matches TRBD2 (6 bases). V shed 0 bases and J shed 6 bases, with 15 bases lying between them. The CDR3 length is 15 residues. CDR1 MNHEY and CDR2 SVGAGI come from the germline V gene. The CDR3 sequence is CASSYSPGTAVEQYF. The CDR3 DNA reads as TGTGCCAGCAGTTACTCACCCGGGACTGCCGTCGAGCAGTACTTC.

This sequence joins TRBV4-2 and TRBJ1-5, with 7 bases identical to TRBD1. Germline V gene data show CDR1 as LGHNA and CDR2 as YNFKEQ. The trim removed 0 bases at V and 7 bases at J, leaving 9 bases unmatched. This CDR3 is built from 16 residues. The CDR3 DNA follows: TGTGCCAGCAGCCAAGATTGGAGACAGGGTTACCAGCCCCAGCATTTT. It is translated as CASSQDWRQGYQPQHF.

CDR3 protein: CASSPRQAPSDGYTF. CDR3 nucleotides: TGCGCCAGCAGCCCTAGACAGGCCCCGTCGGATGGCTACACCTTC. The J gene is TRBJ1-2, the V gene TRBV5-1; TRBD1 is a possible D gene (6 bases). Trimming removed 4 bases at V and 6 bases at J, with 19 bases between. Germline lookup yields CDR1 SGHRS and CDR2 YFSETQ. The CDR3 is 15 residues long. Based on the CDR3 plus reference TRBV5-1 and TRBJ1-2, the full variable domain is KAGVTQTPRYLIKTRGQQVTLSCSPISGHRSVSWYQQTPGQGLQFLFEYFSETQRNKGNFPGRFSGRQFSNSRSEMNVSTLELGDSALYLCASSPRQAPSDGYTFGSGTRLTVV.

The V call is TRBV2, the J call TRBJ1-3; 7 bases agree with TRBD1. Germline V gives CDR1 SNHLY, CDR2 FYNNEI. The junction had 6 bases not matched to a gene; V was cut back by 6 bases and J by 4 bases. This CDR3 spans 14 amino acids. CDR3 DNA sequence: TGTGCCAGCAGGGATAGGACAGGAGGAAACACCATATATTTT. This translates into CASRDRTGGNTIYF.

This clone was detected a few times. The chain joins TRBV18 to TRBJ2-7; 7 bases fit TRBD2. The trim removed 5 bases at V and 6 bases at J, leaving 10 bases unmatched. This CDR3 has 14 residues. Germline CDR1 reads KGHSH; CDR2 reads LQKENI. The CDR3 sequence: CASSNLADLSEQYF. Written as DNA, the CDR3 is TGTGCCAGCTCAAACCTAGCGGATCTTAGCGAGCAGTACTTC. The full variable domain, its missing parts supplied by reference TRBV18 and TRBJ2-7, is NAGVMQNPRHLVRRRGQEARLRCSPMKGHSHVYWYRQLPEEGLKFMVYLQKENIIDESGMPKERFSAEFPKEGPSILRIQQVVRGDSAAYFCASSNLADLSEQYFGPGTRLTVT.

This sequence joins TRBV5-4 and TRBJ2-3; TRBD2 aligns across 8 bases. Germline V CDR1 and CDR2: SGHNT, YYREEE (reference sequence). The length of the CDR3 is 14 residues. With 0 bases clipped from V and 5 bases from J, the junction kept 2 bases outside the gene matches. CDR3: CASSLELAGDTQYF. CDR3 DNA sequence: TGTGCCAGCAGCTTGGAGCTAGCGGGAGATACGCAGTATTTT.

CDR3 amino acids: CASSLDSGRLEQFF. The CDR3, as DNA: TGCGCCAGCAGCCTGGACAGTGGCCGCCTGGAGCAGTTCTTC. V usage is TRBV5-1 and J usage is TRBJ2-1; possibly TRBD1 for D (6 bases). CDR1 is SGHRS and CDR2 is YFSETQ in the germline V gene. V lost 4 bases, J lost 10 bases, and 18 bases lay in between. The CDR3 extends over 14 amino acids.

This chain joins TRBV6-5 and TRBJ2-6; TRBD1 matches 7 bases. The CDR3 is 15 amino acids. Germline V lookup: CDR1 MNHEY, CDR2 SVGAGI. The V gene end was trimmed by 8 bases and the J gene end by 0 bases; junction bases not matched to a gene: 4. CDR3 coding DNA: TGTGCCAGCGGGCCAGGGGGCTCTGGGGCCAACGTCCTGACTTTC. Encoded protein: CASGPGGSGANVLTF.

V usage is TRBV19 and J usage is TRBJ2-7; the D gene is possibly TRBD2 (6 bases). The length of the CDR3 is 15 residues. V lost 4 bases and J 4 bases, leaving 17 bases between the germline ends. CDR1 and CDR2 from the germline V gene are LNHDA and SQIVND (reference sequence). CDR3 sequence reads: CASSKIGTGLYEQYF. CDR3 coding DNA: TGTGCCAGTAGTAAAATCGGGACTGGGCTTTACGAGCAGTACTTC.

The chain joins TRBV4-1 to TRBJ2-5, with TRBD1 matching 7 bases. CDR3 size: 14 residues. The J segment lost 0 bases and the V segment lost 6 bases, leaving 4 bases of the junction unmatched. Germline V gene data show CDR1 as MGHRA and CDR2 as YSYEKL. The CDR3 DNA sequence: TGCGCCAGCAGTTTAGGACAGGACCAAGAGACCCAGTACTTC. Its translation: CASSLGQDQETQYF.

This CDR3 is CASSSGQGDGYTF. The CDR3 nucleotides are TGTGCCAGCAGCTCGGGACAGGGAGACGGCTACACCTTC. V gene TRBV7-9 combines with J gene TRBJ1-2, with TRBD1 matching over 9 bases. The CDR3 sequence is 13 residues long. CDR1 is SEHNR and CDR2 is FQNEAQ in the germline V gene (reference sequence). V shed 4 bases, J shed 8 bases, and the junction held 5 bases outside the gene matches. Based on the CDR3 plus reference TRBV7-9 and TRBJ1-2, the full variable domain is DTGVSQNPRHKITKRGQNVTFRCDPISEHNRLYWYRQTLGQGPEFLTYFQNEAQLEKSRLLSDRFSAERPKGSFSTLEIQRTEQGDSAMYLCASSSGQGDGYTFGSGTRLTVV.

The chain carries TRBV19 and TRBJ2-7; TRBD1 matches 10 bases. This CDR3 is 14 amino acids long. Germline CDR1 reads LNHDA; CDR2 reads SQIVND (reference sequence). V was clipped by 6 bases and J by 2 bases; unmatched bases: 4. Here the CDR3 reads CASRMTGGAYEQYF. For the CDR3, the DNA is TGTGCCAGTAGAATGACAGGGGGCGCCTACGAGCAGTACTTC.

The chain carries TRBV6-1 and TRBJ2-1; 10 bases map to TRBD2. Germline CDR1 reads MNHNS; CDR2 reads SASEGT. V lost 6 bases and J lost 4; bases outside the gene matches: 3. The CDR3 is made up of 14 amino acids. The CDR3 protein is CASRSTSGYNEQFF. In DNA form, the CDR3 reads TGTGCCAGCAGATCGACTAGCGGGTACAATGAGCAGTTCTTC.

This chain links TRBV5-6 with TRBJ2-7, with TRBD1 identical over 7 bases. Germline V gives CDR1 SGHDT, CDR2 YYEEEE. The length of the CDR3 is 14 residues. V shed 0 bases, J shed 5 bases, and the junction held 5 bases outside the gene matches. The CDR3 bases are TGTGCCAGCAGCTTGGTAGACAGGGCTCACGAGCAGTACTTC. The encoded protein is CASSLVDRAHEQYF.

V and J are TRBV4-1 and TRBJ2-7; TRBD1 matches 8 bases. The germline V gene encodes CDR1 MGHRA and CDR2 YSYEKL. Unmatched junction bases numbered 14, after V lost 1 base and J lost 3 bases. The CDR3 has 18 residues. The CDR3 reads CASSQGARTGYRFYEQYF. The CDR3 DNA reads as TGCGCCAGCAGCCAAGGAGCCAGGACAGGGTATCGGTTCTACGAGCAGTACTTC.

This sequence joins TRBV2 and TRBJ2-5; 7 nucleotides line up with TRBD1. V was clipped by 6 bases and J by 4 bases; unmatched bases: 8. Germline V gene lookup returns CDR1 SNHLY and CDR2 FYNNEI. The CDR3 runs to 14 residues. DNA for the CDR3: TGTGCCAGCAGAGCCGACAGGGTGAGAGAGACCCAGTACTTC. Amino acids: CASRADRVRETQYF. The full variable domain, with the rest looked up from reference TRBV2 and TRBJ2-5, is EPEVTQTPSHQVTQMGQEVILRCVPISNHLYFYWYRQILGQKVEFLVSFYNNEISEKSEIFDDQFSVERPDGSNFTLKIRSTKLEDSAMYFCASRADRVRETQYFGPGTRLLVL.

The chain is built from TRBV10-3 and TRBJ1-3; D is uncertain. This CDR3 region has 17 residues. The germline gives CDR1 ENHRY, CDR2 SYGVKD. The V end lost 2 bases, the J end lost 0 bases, and 14 bases lay between the germline ends. This chain's CDR3 is CAISEVAGESSGNTIYF. As DNA, the CDR3 is TGTGCCATCAGTGAGGTGGCAGGCGAGAGCTCTGGAAACACCATATATTTT.

The J gene is TRBJ2-1, the V gene TRBV27; D perhaps matches TRBD2 (6 bases). Trimming stripped 3 bases from V and 5 bases from J, with 14 bases between. CDR1 is MNHEY, CDR2 SMNVEV, per germline (reference sequence). The CDR3 extends over 15 amino acids. The CDR3 nucleotides are TGTGCCAGCAGTTTTCTTGGCGGGGCTCACAATGAGCAGTTCTTC. Translating it yields CASSFLGGAHNEQFF.

The V gene is TRBV6-5, the J gene TRBJ2-5; D is perhaps TRBD1 (5 bases). V was shortened by 4 bases and J by 7 bases, with 22 bases between the two germline ends. CDR3 length: 16 amino acids. Germline V gene data show CDR1 as MNHEY and CDR2 as SVGAGI. CDR3 residues: CASSLIRQKVVSTQYF. CDR3 DNA: TGTGCCAGCAGTTTGATCCGACAGAAGGTTGTATCGACCCAGTACTTC.

The V gene is TRBV5-1, the J gene TRBJ1-1, with D perhaps TRBD1 (6 bases). V was cut by 0 bases and J by 3 bases, with 9 bases left in between. Germline lookup yields CDR1 SGHRS and CDR2 YFSETQ. The CDR3 sequence is 14 residues long. This CDR3 is CASSLDGQYTEAFF. DNA of the CDR3: TGCGCCAGCAGCTTGGATGGACAGTACACTGAAGCTTTCTTT.

This sequence joins TRBV6-5 and TRBJ2-1; maybe TRBD1 (5 bases). The germline V and J ends were trimmed by 6 bases and 4 bases, with 16 bases remaining between them. The CDR3 runs to 15 residues. CDR1 is MNHEY and CDR2 is SVGAGI in the germline V gene. The CDR3, as DNA: TGTGCCAGCAGCCCCTCCGCAGGGTATTACAATGAGCAGTTCTTC. As protein: CASSPSAGYYNEQFF.

V gene TRBV19 combines with J gene TRBJ2-7, with a weak D call TRBD2 (6 bases). The CDR3 runs to 14 residues. V shed 2 bases and J shed 6 bases, with 14 bases lying between them. Germline CDR1 LNHDA, CDR2 SQIVND (reference sequence). The CDR3 DNA follows: TGTGCCAGTAGTATAATTTTCGGGGGTTCCGAGCAGTACTTC. This gives the protein CASSIIFGGSEQYF. Full variable domain (missing parts from reference TRBV19 and TRBJ2-7): DGGITQSPKYLFRKEGQNVTLSCEQNLNHDAMYWYRQDPGQGLRLIYYSQIVNDFQKGDIAEGYSVSREKKESFPLTVTSAQKNPTAFYLCASSIIFGGSEQYFGPGTRLTVT.

The J gene is TRBJ2-7, the V gene TRBV5-1; no clear D gene. CDR1 is SGHRS and CDR2 is YFSETQ in the germline V gene. Trimming removed 0 bases at V and 2 bases at J, with 12 bases between. The CDR3 consists of 15 residues. As DNA, the CDR3 is TGCGCCAGCAGCTTGGCTACGGCAGGAACCTACGAGCAGTACTTC. Translated: CASSLATAGTYEQYF. The variable domain in full, with the rest retrieved from reference TRBV5-1 and TRBJ2-7, is KAGVTQTPRYLIKTRGQQVTLSCSPISGHRSVSWYQQTPGQGLQFLFEYFSETQRNKGNFPGRFSGRQFSNSRSEMNVSTLELGDSALYLCASSLATAGTYEQYFGPGTRLTVT.